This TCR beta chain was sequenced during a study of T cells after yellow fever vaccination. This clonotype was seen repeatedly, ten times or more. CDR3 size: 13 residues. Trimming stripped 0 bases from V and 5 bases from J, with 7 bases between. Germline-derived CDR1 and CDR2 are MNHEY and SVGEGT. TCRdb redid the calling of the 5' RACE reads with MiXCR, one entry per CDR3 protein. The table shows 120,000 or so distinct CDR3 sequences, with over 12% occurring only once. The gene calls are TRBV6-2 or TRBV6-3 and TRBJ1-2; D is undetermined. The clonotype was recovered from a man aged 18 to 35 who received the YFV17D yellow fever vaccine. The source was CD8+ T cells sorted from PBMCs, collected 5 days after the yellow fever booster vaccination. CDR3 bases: TGTGCCAGCAGTTACTCCGGGGTTTATGGCTACACCTTC. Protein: CASSYSGVYGYTF.